Listed below are T cell receptor beta chains from one sample, sequenced in a study of blood T cell repertoires in COVID-19. Libraries were prepared by immunoSEQ multiplex PCR; TCRdb keeps only in-frame clonotypes and omits some of them. The sample holds 95,000 to 150,000 clones; just over 85% are singletons and the top ten take around 4.7%. The sample taken for sequencing was peripheral blood. The receptors originated from a man aged 40-49 years with acute or convalescent COVID-19. CDR3s include the opening cysteine and the closing phenylalanine or tryptophan.

v_call cdr3_aa
TRBV30 CAWSLTAGNTIYF
TRBV5-1 CASSLVERETQYF
TRBV14 CASSQVGRGGYGNTIYF
TRBV24-1 CATRSSYNEQFF
TRBV13 CASSRTANTEAFF
TRBV30 CASRKSSGTSGTSGRARIYDEQYF
TRBV7-9 CASSLGGTSAGELFF
TRBV19 CASRIRHRDQPQHF
TRBV14 CASSQVSGGAFF
TRBV9 CASSPKTGGAEGNTIYF
TRBV18 CASSPPASSDEQFF
TRBV2 CASSEVRATEAFF
TRBV9 CASSEPGPGNEQFF
TRBV3-1/TRBV3-2 CASSQADGGGYTF
TRBV7-9 CASSFIVLGLSGYTF
TRBV5-4 CASSLEYSGRGDEQYF
TRBV5-4 CASSSRTSRDNEQFF
TRBV5-5 CASSSHEGPQHF
TRBV3-1/TRBV3-2 CASRASGEQFF
TRBV19 CASSIDQAGLRRDTQYF
TRBV29-1 CSVRQGNTEAFF
TRBV20-1 CSASEAVRLANTGELFF
TRBV9 CASTSMGRETSGANVLTF